The present TCR beta chain was sequenced within a study of T cell responses to AZD1222 COVID-19 vaccine. Study results and caveats: Seropositivity was recorded at baseline in only a handful of AZD1222 recipients. Nearly half of the spike-specific TCRs reportedly recognize variant regions that carry no mutations.

Method: immunoSEQ multiplex PCR; TCRdb's copy keeps in-frame clones and lacks some. The table has some 150,000 clones, 90% to 95% seen once. Points on this clone: Its target is not known.

Germline V gives CDR1 SGHTA, CDR2 FQGNSA. V lost 0 bases to trimming and J lost 0 bases, with 12 bases between them. The length of the CDR3 is 17 residues. The chain joins TRBV7-2 to TRBJ2-1, with D perhaps TRBD1 or TRBD2 (5 bases each). This sequence originates from an adult in good health. Sequenced here: peripheral blood, sampled on day 0 of AZD1222 vaccination. The CDR3: CASSLARGVSSYNEQFF. The DNA of the CDR3 is TGTGCCAGCAGCTTAGCTAGGGGAGTGAGCTCCTACAATGAGCAGTTCTTC.